Listed below are T cell receptor beta chains from one sample, sequenced in a study of blood T cell repertoires in COVID-19. Generated by immunoSEQ multiplex PCR, the TCRdb table keeps only in-frame clones and is missing some. The sample lists 270,000 or so clones; roughly 80% were seen once. The sequenced sample consisted of peripheral blood. The receptors were sampled from a woman aged 50 to 60 who had recovered from COVID-19. The CDR3 runs from the conserved cysteine through the conserved F or W. The D gene is left open where the match is weak. Size values are once, few and many counts, or a class for expanded clones, and some rows have none.

clone_size: .; d_call: .; j_call: TRBJ1-1; v_call: TRBV30; cdr3_aa: CAWSLQGITEAFF; cdr3_nt: TGTGCCTGGAGTCTTCAGGGAATCACTGAAGCTTTCTTT
clone_size: .; d_call: TRBD2; j_call: TRBJ2-1; v_call: TRBV14; cdr3_aa: CASRTSGGAEPYNEQFF; cdr3_nt: TGTGCCAGTCGGACTAGCGGGGGGGCCGAACCCTACAATGAGCAGTTCTTC
clone_size: large; d_call: .; j_call: TRBJ2-1; v_call: TRBV5-8; cdr3_aa: CASSLGAGRNEQFF; cdr3_nt: TGTGCCAGCAGCTTGGGGGCAGGGCGGAATGAGCAGTTCTTC
clone_size: .; d_call: TRBD2; j_call: TRBJ2-7; v_call: TRBV27; cdr3_aa: CASSSGLAGFYEQYF; cdr3_nt: TGTGCCAGCAGTTCCGGCCTAGCGGGATTCTACGAGCAGTACTTC
clone_size: .; d_call: .; j_call: TRBJ1-1; v_call: TRBV11-2; cdr3_aa: CASSLDSALVYLEAFF; cdr3_nt: TGTGCCAGCAGCCTCGACAGCGCCTTGGTATACTTGGAAGCTTTCTTT
clone_size: .; d_call: TRBD1; j_call: TRBJ2-7; v_call: TRBV2; cdr3_aa: CASSGGTGGEQYF; cdr3_nt: TGTGCCAGCAGTGGCGGGACAGGAGGCGAGCAGTACTTC
clone_size: .; d_call: TRBD1; j_call: TRBJ2-7; v_call: TRBV7-3; cdr3_aa: CASSLGQGSPYEQYF; cdr3_nt: TGTGCCAGCAGCTTGGGACAGGGATCGCCCTACGAGCAGTACTTC
clone_size: .; d_call: TRBD1; j_call: TRBJ1-4; v_call: TRBV5-1; cdr3_aa: CASSAGQSTLLIEKLFF; cdr3_nt: TGCGCCAGCAGCGCGGGACAGTCAACTCTCCTAATTGAAAAACTGTTTTTT
clone_size: few; d_call: TRBD1; j_call: TRBJ1-5; v_call: TRBV30; cdr3_aa: CAWSLGQGALMFQPQHF; cdr3_nt: TGTGCCTGGAGTCTAGGACAGGGGGCGTTAATGTTTCAGCCCCAGCATTTT
clone_size: .; d_call: .; j_call: TRBJ2-7; v_call: TRBV6-2/TRBV6-3; cdr3_aa: CASSSADSYEQYF; cdr3_nt: TGTGCCAGCAGTTCTGCAGACTCCTACGAGCAGTACTTC
clone_size: .; d_call: TRBD2; j_call: TRBJ2-5; v_call: TRBV28; cdr3_aa: CASSPQRGVYFSETQYF; cdr3_nt: TGTGCCAGCAGTCCCCAGCGGGGGGTCTATTTTAGCGAGACCCAGTACTTC
clone_size: .; d_call: .; j_call: TRBJ2-2; v_call: TRBV6-5; cdr3_aa: CASSLQGFGTGELFF; cdr3_nt: TGTGCCAGCAGTTTACAGGGTTTTGGCACCGGGGAGCTGTTTTTT
clone_size: .; d_call: .; j_call: TRBJ2-1; v_call: TRBV6-2/TRBV6-3; cdr3_aa: CASSYSSWVSNEQFF; cdr3_nt: TGTGCCAGCAGTTACTCTAGCTGGGTCTCCAATGAGCAGTTCTTC
clone_size: .; d_call: .; j_call: TRBJ2-5; v_call: TRBV24-1; cdr3_aa: CATSDDNRETQYF; cdr3_nt: TGTGCCACCAGTGATGATAACAGGGAGACCCAGTACTTC
clone_size: .; d_call: .; j_call: TRBJ1-6; v_call: TRBV20-1; cdr3_aa: CSASRYGDYYNSPLHF; cdr3_nt: TGCAGTGCTAGTAGATACGGGGATTACTATAATTCACCCCTCCACTTT
clone_size: .; d_call: .; j_call: TRBJ2-5; v_call: TRBV11-2; cdr3_aa: CASSPDFQETQYF; cdr3_nt: TGTGCCAGCAGCCCGGACTTTCAAGAGACCCAGTACTTC
clone_size: .; d_call: .; j_call: TRBJ1-5; v_call: TRBV15; cdr3_aa: CATSREGRGGNQPQHF; cdr3_nt: TGTGCCACCAGCAGAGAAGGGCGGGGTGGCAATCAGCCCCAGCATTTT
clone_size: once; d_call: TRBD1; j_call: TRBJ1-2; v_call: TRBV7-8; cdr3_aa: CASSSGQRVVGYTF; cdr3_nt: TGTGCCAGCAGCTCGGGACAGCGAGTTGTGGGCTACACCTTC
clone_size: .; d_call: TRBD1; j_call: TRBJ1-3; v_call: TRBV6-5; cdr3_aa: CASSPTGGGGNTIYF; cdr3_nt: TGTGCCAGCAGTCCGACAGGGGGAGGTGGAAACACCATATATTTT
clone_size: .; d_call: TRBD2; j_call: TRBJ2-3; v_call: TRBV14; cdr3_aa: CASSSIAGGPDTQYF; cdr3_nt: TGTGCCAGCAGCTCAATAGCGGGGGGGCCGGATACGCAGTATTTT
clone_size: .; d_call: TRBD2; j_call: TRBJ2-3; v_call: TRBV15; cdr3_aa: CATKVAGGTDTQYF; cdr3_nt: TGTGCCACCAAGGTAGCGGGGGGCACAGATACGCAGTATTTT
clone_size: .; d_call: TRBD2; j_call: TRBJ2-7; v_call: TRBV3-1/TRBV3-2; cdr3_aa: CASSQWTSGRAGEQYF; cdr3_nt: TGTGCCAGCAGCCAATGGACTAGCGGGAGGGCGGGCGAGCAGTACTTC
clone_size: .; d_call: TRBD1; j_call: TRBJ2-2; v_call: TRBV7-2; cdr3_aa: CASSLVGQGAPGELFF; cdr3_nt: TGTGCCAGCAGCTTAGTGGGACAGGGGGCTCCCGGGGAGCTGTTTTTT
clone_size: once; d_call: .; j_call: TRBJ1-3; v_call: TRBV4-1; cdr3_aa: CASTGGGNTIYF; cdr3_nt: TGCGCCAGTACCGGGGGTGGAAACACCATATATTTT
clone_size: .; d_call: TRBD2; j_call: TRBJ2-5; v_call: TRBV27; cdr3_aa: CASSLYATSGTETQYF; cdr3_nt: TGTGCCAGCAGTTTATACGCCACTAGCGGGACAGAGACCCAGTACTTC
clone_size: few; d_call: TRBD2; j_call: TRBJ2-1; v_call: TRBV7-9; cdr3_aa: CASSPRTSGRAVEQFF; cdr3_nt: TGTGCCAGCAGCCCAAGGACTAGCGGGAGGGCCGTTGAGCAGTTCTTC
clone_size: few; d_call: .; j_call: TRBJ1-1; v_call: TRBV19; cdr3_aa: CASRGMGQGWAEAFF; cdr3_nt: TGTGCCAGTAGGGGCATGGGGCAGGGTTGGGCTGAAGCTTTCTTT